The 31 T cell receptor beta chains in this list originate from one sample, sequenced in a study of T cells in localized non-small cell lung cancer. TCRdb's table, derived via immunoSEQ multiplex PCR, lists solely in-frame clones and lacks some. The sample has tens of thousands of clones, approximately 88% seen once. The sample consisted of peripheral blood, taken before any cancer treatment. The receptors here all came from a male donor at least 60 years old with stage I lung adenocarcinoma.

In this sample, this clone turned up a few times. The chain has TRBV7-2 and TRBJ2-1, with TRBD1 as a possible D gene (6 bases). The V gene's germline CDR1 is SGHTA and CDR2 FQGNSA. The CDR3 is 16 residues long. V lost 1 base to trimming and J lost 9 bases, with 19 bases between them. DNA of the CDR3: TGTGCCAGCAGCTTAGGGTCAGCGCGACAGGTTGGTGAGCAGTTCTTC. This sequence encodes CASSLGSARQVGEQFF.

The genes are TRBV7-2 and TRBJ2-4, with D maybe TRBD1 (6 bases). The V end was cut by 2 bases, the J end by 5 bases, with 13 bases between. In germline, CDR1 is SGHTA, CDR2 FQGNSA. CDR3 length equals 15 residues. CDR3 sequence: CASSLSGGAENIQYF. The CDR3 region has the DNA TGTGCCAGCAGCTTAAGTGGGGGCGCTGAAAACATTCAGTACTTC.

The rearrangement joins TRBV6-1 to TRBJ2-3, with D perhaps TRBD2 (6 bases). The ends were cut back, 8 bases at V and 1 base at J, with 10 bases in the middle. CDR1 is MNHNS and CDR2 is SASEGT in the germline V gene. The CDR3 runs 13 residues. The chain's CDR3 is CASREPGTDTQYF. CDR3 DNA: TGTGCCAGCCGGGAGCCGGGCACAGATACGCAGTATTTT.

The chain couples TRBV19 to TRBJ2-1; maybe TRBD2 (5 bases). The germline gives CDR1 LNHDA, CDR2 SQIVND (reference sequence). V was cut by 0 bases and J by 5 bases, with 8 bases left in between. This CDR3 contains 14 residues. The chain's CDR3 is CASSIERVHNEQFF. The CDR3 DNA follows: TGTGCCAGTAGTATAGAGCGGGTGCACAATGAGCAGTTCTTC.

The V and J genes are TRBV19 and TRBJ1-1; D gene uncertain. Germline assignment: CDR1 LNHDA and CDR2 SQIVND (reference sequence). This CDR3 is 15 amino acids long. The V and J ends lost 6 bases and 0 bases respectively, with 14 bases between them. CDR3 nucleotides: TGTGCCAGTAGCCACAGACACGTTTTGAACACTGAAGCTTTCTTT. Protein sequence: CASSHRHVLNTEAFF.

V is TRBV18 and J is TRBJ2-5, with D perhaps TRBD1 (6 bases). CDR1 is KGHSH and CDR2 is LQKENI in the germline V gene. Trimming stripped 4 bases from V and 4 bases from J, with 10 bases between. This CDR3 is 13 amino acids long. In DNA, the CDR3 is TGTGCCAGCTCACTCAGGGGCGGAGAGACCCAGTACTTC. It is translated as CASSLRGGETQYF.

J is TRBJ2-1 and V is TRBV14, with 9 bases that match TRBD2. The ends lost 0 bases at V and 9 bases at J; junction bases unmatched: 6. This CDR3 has 15 amino acids. In germline, CDR1 is SGHDN, CDR2 FVKESK. CDR3 residues: CASSQEIAGATEQFF. In nucleotides, the CDR3 is TGTGCCAGCAGCCAAGAAATAGCGGGGGCTACTGAGCAGTTCTTC. The entire variable domain, with the rest obtained from reference TRBV14 and TRBJ2-1, is as follows: EAGVTQFPSHSVIEKGQTVTLRCDPISGHDNLYWYRRVMGKEIKFLLHFVKESKQDESGMPNNRFLAERTGGTYSTLKVQPAELEDSGVYFCASSQEIAGATEQFFGPGTRLTVL.

In its sample, this clone was seen once. This sample also contains other DNA sequences that code for the same CDR3. The chain recombines TRBV27 with TRBJ1-2; no definite D call. The CDR3 is 14 amino acids. The germline CDR1 and CDR2 sequences are MNHEY and SMNVEV (reference sequence). The germline V and J ends were trimmed by 5 bases and 0 bases, with 10 bases remaining between them. CDR3 sequence: CASSPSGSNYGYTF. The CDR3 DNA is TGTGCCAGCAGTCCGAGCGGATCTAACTATGGCTACACCTTC.

The chain is built from TRBV5-1 and TRBJ2-3; 9 bases fit TRBD2. CDR3 length equals 15 residues. Per germline, CDR1 SGHRS and CDR2 YFSETQ. With 6 bases clipped from V and 6 bases from J, the junction kept 11 bases outside the gene matches. The CDR3 bases are TGCGCCAGCACCCTTAGCGGGGGTAAGGGCGATACGCAGTATTTT. Translation gives CASTLSGGKGDTQYF.

This chain connects TRBV19 to TRBJ1-4; tentatively, D is TRBD1 (5 bases). Germline CDR1 is LNHDA and CDR2 is SQIVND (reference sequence). This CDR3 has 14 residues. Deletions cut 9 bases from V and 7 bases from J, with 18 bases between. CDR3: CASQGGNRGEKLFF. In DNA form, the CDR3 reads TGTGCCAGCCAAGGAGGGAATAGGGGTGAAAAACTGTTTTTT.

The chain couples TRBV7-8 to TRBJ2-3, with TRBD2 as a possible D gene (5 bases). Trimming left V 1 base short and J 2 bases short, with 19 bases between. The CDR3 totals 18 residues. The germline V gene encodes CDR1 SGHVS and CDR2 FQNEAQ. The CDR3 sequence: CASSLGTLGAETTDTQYF. The CDR3 nucleotides are TGTGCCAGCAGCTTAGGTACGCTCGGAGCGGAGACCACAGATACGCAGTATTTT.

V gene TRBV7-9 combines with J gene TRBJ1-1; a possible D gene is TRBD1 (5 bases). In germline, CDR1 is SEHNR, CDR2 FQNEAQ (reference sequence). V was clipped by 2 bases and J by 3 bases, with 7 bases between them. This CDR3 region has 13 residues. CDR3 coding DNA: TGTGCCAGCAGCTTACGAGGGGACACTGAAGCTTTCTTT. It codes for CASSLRGDTEAFF.

The rearrangement joins TRBV4-1 to TRBJ1-2; tentative D call: TRBD1 (5 bases). Trimming took 0 bases from V and 1 from J, leaving 9 bases between them. CDR3 length: 15 residues. CDR1 and CDR2 (germline): MGHRA, YSYEKL. The CDR3 reads CASSQEEGHNYGYTF. The CDR3 DNA follows: TGCGCCAGCAGCCAAGAGGAGGGGCATAACTATGGCTACACCTTC.

The V gene is TRBV7-9, the J gene TRBJ2-1, with D unresolved. Germline loops: CDR1 SEHNR, CDR2 FQNEAQ (reference sequence). The CDR3 contains 13 residues. Between the trimmed V and J ends, which lost 1 base and 7 bases, there was a span of 8 bases. CDR3 in DNA: TGTGCCAGCAGCTTAGGAGAGCTTAATGAGCAGTTCTTC. Protein sequence: CASSLGELNEQFF.

This sequence joins TRBV5-4 and TRBJ1-2; the match to TRBD1 covers 7 bases. The CDR3 totals 13 residues. CDR1 and CDR2 (germline): SGHNT, YYREEE (reference sequence). V lost 3 bases, J lost 5 bases, and 4 bases stayed unmatched. The CDR3 DNA sequence: TGTGCCAGCAGCTCTCAGGGGGGTTATGGCTACACCTTC. Translation: CASSSQGGYGYTF.

The table lists this clone with a count of one. The chain couples TRBV30 to TRBJ1-3, with D possibly TRBD1 on 5 matching bases. The length of the CDR3 is 13 residues. Trimming took off 2 bases at V and 0 bases at J, with 5 bases between the two ends. Germline CDR1 GTSNPN, CDR2 SVGIG (reference sequence). DNA of the CDR3: TGTGCCTGGAGTCAGGGCTCTGGAAACACCATATATTTT. Its translation: CAWSQGSGNTIYF.

The rearrangement joins TRBV7-9 to TRBJ1-4; no reliable D call. This CDR3 contains 19 residues. Trimming stripped 4 bases from V and 0 bases from J, with 21 bases between. Germline loops: CDR1 SEHNR, CDR2 FQNEAQ (reference sequence). In DNA form, the CDR3 reads TGTGCCAGCAGCTCCTCAATCGGTCAAGGTCTTGCAACTAATGAAAAACTGTTTTTT. Encoded protein: CASSSSIGQGLATNEKLFF.

A few counts support this clone. CDR3 sequence reads: CASSEERGAGDTQYF. DNA for the CDR3: TGTGCCAGCAGTGAAGAGCGGGGGGCCGGAGATACGCAGTATTTT. V and J are TRBV2 and TRBJ2-3; 9 bases are a match to TRBD2. Germline V gene lookup returns CDR1 SNHLY and CDR2 FYNNEI. There are 15 residues in the CDR3. The J segment lost 5 bases and the V segment lost 1 base, leaving 4 bases of the junction unmatched.

This clone occurred once. This CDR3 is CASSGQGAGASGYTF. DNA for the CDR3: TGTGCCAGCAGCGGACAGGGGGCGGGGGCATCTGGCTACACCTTC. V and J are TRBV28 and TRBJ1-2; 11 positions agree with TRBD1. The CDR3 has 15 residues. V lost 6 bases to trimming and J lost 7 bases; unmatched junction nucleotides: 10. CDR1 is MDHEN and CDR2 is SYDVKM in the germline V gene.

The gene calls are TRBV11-2 and TRBJ2-7; TRBD1 matches 11 bases. The CDR3 sequence is 14 residues long. Germline V lookup: CDR1 SGHAT, CDR2 FQNNGV. The trim removed 3 bases at V and 6 bases at J, leaving 4 bases unmatched. CDR3 nucleotide sequence: TGTGCCAGCAGCTTCTCCGGGACAGGGGGCGAGCAGTACTTC. Its translation is CASSFSGTGGEQYF.

The chain combines TRBV28 with TRBJ1-5; possible D gene TRBD1, 6 bases. The ends were cut back, 2 bases at V and 3 bases at J, with 11 bases in the middle. CDR1 is MDHEN and CDR2 is SYDVKM in the germline V gene. This CDR3 spans 15 amino acids. This CDR3 is CASSLEGGYNQPQHF. For the CDR3, the DNA is TGTGCCAGCAGTTTAGAAGGGGGATACAATCAGCCCCAGCATTTT.

The V and J genes are TRBV7-9 and TRBJ1-1, with D possibly being TRBD1 (6 bases). CDR1 is SEHNR, CDR2 FQNEAQ, per germline (reference sequence). The CDR3 sequence is 16 residues long. Trimming pared 5 bases from V and 0 bases from J, leaving 16 bases between. CDR3 DNA sequence: TGTGCCAGCAGCAACCGGGACAAGGACATGAACACTGAAGCTTTCTTT. This gives the protein CASSNRDKDMNTEAFF. The complete variable domain, with remaining parts taken from reference TRBV7-9 and TRBJ1-1, reads DTGVSQNPRHKITKRGQNVTFRCDPISEHNRLYWYRQTLGQGPEFLTYFQNEAQLEKSRLLSDRFSAERPKGSFSTLEIQRTEQGDSAMYLCASSNRDKDMNTEAFFGQGTRLTVV.

V is TRBV30 and J is TRBJ2-5; 10 bases match TRBD1. Germline V gene data show CDR1 as GTSNPN and CDR2 as SVGIG (reference sequence). This CDR3 is built from 16 residues. V was pared by 3 bases and J by 7 bases, with 14 bases of the junction left unmatched. Written as DNA, the CDR3 is TGTGCCTGGAGCTACTGGGGGACAGGGGAAACAGGGACCCAGTACTTC. Translating gives CAWSYWGTGETGTQYF.

The rearrangement uses TRBV5-1 and TRBJ2-3; a weak D match, TRBD2 (6 bases). Germline loops: CDR1 SGHRS, CDR2 YFSETQ. The CDR3 has 13 amino acids. Trimming removed 3 bases from V and 3 bases from J, with 8 bases in between. The CDR3 nucleotides are TGCGCCAGCAGCTGGGGGGTTACAGATACGCAGTATTTT. This encodes CASSWGVTDTQYF.

The chain joins TRBV7-2 to TRBJ2-1; TRBD2 aligns across 12 bases. Germline loops: CDR1 SGHTA, CDR2 FQGNSA. This CDR3 has 18 residues. V lost 1 base to trimming and J lost 6 bases; unmatched junction nucleotides: 10. CDR3 sequence reads: CASSLESLAGGGLNEQFF. CDR3 sequence (DNA): TGTGCCAGCAGCTTAGAAAGTCTAGCGGGAGGGGGACTCAATGAGCAGTTCTTC.

The gene calls are TRBV2 and TRBJ1-2, with D perhaps matching TRBD1 (6 bases). Per germline, CDR1 SNHLY and CDR2 FYNNEI. The CDR3 covers 14 residues. Trimming left V 10 bases short and J 2 bases short, with 17 bases between. The CDR3 coding sequence is TGTGCCACCCGAAAACAGGGCCTAAACTATGGCTACACCTTC. This gives the protein CATRKQGLNYGYTF.

The chain carries TRBV4-3 and TRBJ2-7; D unclear. The V end lost 4 bases, the J end lost 2 bases, and 21 bases lay between the germline ends. The CDR3 totals 17 residues. Germline lookup yields CDR1 LGHNA and CDR2 YSLEER. CDR3 loop: CASSLSLGSPVTYEQYF. The CDR3 DNA reads TGCGCCAGCAGCCTATCCTTGGGGTCGCCCGTAACCTACGAGCAGTACTTC.

The chain has TRBV7-6 and TRBJ1-2; D gene unclear. Deletions cut 5 bases from V and 5 bases from J, with 15 bases between. The germline gives CDR1 SGHVS, CDR2 FNYEAQ. The CDR3 has 14 residues. The CDR3 reads CASSIPRTEYGYTF. In DNA, the CDR3 is TGTGCCAGCAGCATACCGAGGACGGAGTATGGCTACACCTTC.

This rearrangement joins TRBV6-6 to TRBJ2-7; D gene uncertain. This CDR3 contains 13 residues. V gave up 6 bases and J gave up 3 bases, with 12 bases separating them. Germline CDR1 and CDR2: MNHNY and SVGAGI (reference sequence). The CDR3 spells CASRPTLVYEQYF. The CDR3 DNA sequence: TGTGCCAGCAGGCCCACCCTAGTCTACGAGCAGTACTTC.

The chain couples TRBV5-1 to TRBJ2-1; 7 positions agree with TRBD2. V shed 5 bases, J shed 5 bases, and the junction held 13 bases outside the gene matches. Germline assignment: CDR1 SGHRS and CDR2 YFSETQ. CDR3 size: 16 residues. DNA of the CDR3: TGCGCCAGCAGTCCCGGAGGGGCTAGCGGAGACAATGAGCAGTTCTTC. It specifies CASSPGGASGDNEQFF.

The chain recombines TRBV2 with TRBJ1-2; D unclear. CDR1 is SNHLY, CDR2 FYNNEI, per germline. The CDR3 has 13 amino acids. V was shortened by 4 bases and J by 0 bases, with 6 bases between the two germline ends. This CDR3 is CASSVTANYGYTF. CDR3 sequence (DNA): TGTGCCAGCAGTGTTACTGCTAACTATGGCTACACCTTC.